The clone carrying this TCR beta chain was recorded only once. This sample is part of a study of blood T cell repertoires in COVID-19. Study-wide background: T cells, B-cell-depleted T cells, or PBMCs supplied cDNA or gDNA.

This table comes from immunoSEQ multiplex PCR, and its TCRdb copy is limited to in-frame clones, with some not included. The sample yields about 160,000 clones, roughly nine tenths seen once. CDR1 and CDR2 (germline): KGHSH, LQKENI. The CDR3 is 14 residues long. V dropped 5 bases and J dropped 1 base, with 10 bases sitting between them. The specimen sequenced was peripheral blood. The gene calls are TRBV18 and TRBJ2-3; maybe TRBD2 (6 bases). The sequence was collected from a man in his 60s with active or convalescent COVID-19. CDR3 protein: CASSTTGGTDTQYF. The CDR3 DNA reads as TGTGCCAGCTCAACAACGGGGGGCACAGATACGCAGTATTTT.